In this sample, the clone carrying this T cell receptor (beta chain) turned up once. Its antigen remains unidentified. This sample is drawn from a study of shared clonotypes between healthy human individuals. TCRdb's table, derived via immunoSEQ multiplex PCR, lists solely in-frame clones and lacks some. The repertoire has a few million clones, approximately 93% of them found once; the top ten carry 0.39%. Whole-study findings and limits: Across a handful of donors, naive CD4 shared about 5%, naive CD8 more than 3%, memory CD4 roughly 2.1%, memory CD8 0.4%.

Trimming took 4 bases from V and 6 from J, leaving 17 bases between them. Per the germline V gene, CDR1 is SGHRS and CDR2 is YFSETQ. The CDR3 is made up of 15 amino acids. This chain connects TRBV5-1 to TRBJ2-1; possibly TRBD1 or TRBD2 for D (7 bases each). The sample taken for sequencing was naive CD4+ T cells from PBMCs. This sample's subset: CD45RA+ positively selected. This receptor was taken from a man younger than 35 in good health. Some clones in this sample may be carry-over from other donors' samples. The CDR3 DNA sequence: TGCGCCAGCAGCCCGGGGACAGTAGCGGGCAATGAGCAGTTCTTC. This translates into CASSPGTVAGNEQFF. Looking up the rest from reference TRBV5-1 and TRBJ2-1 gives the full variable domain: KAGVTQTPRYLIKTRGQQVTLSCSPISGHRSVSWYQQTPGQGLQFLFEYFSETQRNKGNFPGRFSGRQFSNSRSEMNVSTLELGDSALYLCASSPGTVAGNEQFFGPGTRLTVL.